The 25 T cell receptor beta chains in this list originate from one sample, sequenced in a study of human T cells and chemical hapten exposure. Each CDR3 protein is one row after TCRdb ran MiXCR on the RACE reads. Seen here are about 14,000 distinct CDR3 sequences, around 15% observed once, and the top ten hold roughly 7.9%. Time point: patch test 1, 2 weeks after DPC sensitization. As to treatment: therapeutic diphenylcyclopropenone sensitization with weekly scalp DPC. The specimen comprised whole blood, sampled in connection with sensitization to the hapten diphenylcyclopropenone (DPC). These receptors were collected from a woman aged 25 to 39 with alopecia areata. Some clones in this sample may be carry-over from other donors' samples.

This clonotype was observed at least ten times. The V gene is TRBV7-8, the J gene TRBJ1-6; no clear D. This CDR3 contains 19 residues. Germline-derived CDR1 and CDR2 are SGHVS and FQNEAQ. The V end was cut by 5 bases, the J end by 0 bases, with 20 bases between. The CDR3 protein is CASSLGSGTSSSYNSPLHF. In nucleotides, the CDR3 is TGTGCCAGCAGCCTAGGTTCAGGAACGTCTAGCTCCTATAATTCACCCCTCCACTTT.

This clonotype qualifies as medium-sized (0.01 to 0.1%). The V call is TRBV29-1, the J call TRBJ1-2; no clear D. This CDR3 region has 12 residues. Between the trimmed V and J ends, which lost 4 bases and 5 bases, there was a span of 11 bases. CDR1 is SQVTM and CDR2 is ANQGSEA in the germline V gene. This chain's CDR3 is CSVGASFYGYTF. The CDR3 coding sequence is TGCAGCGTTGGCGCCAGTTTTTATGGCTACACCTTC.

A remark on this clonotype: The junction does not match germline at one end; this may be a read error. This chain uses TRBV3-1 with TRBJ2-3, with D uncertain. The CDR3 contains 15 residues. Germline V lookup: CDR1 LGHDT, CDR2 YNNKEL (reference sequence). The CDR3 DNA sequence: TGTACCAGCGAAACCGCTGGTAATAGCACAGATACGCAGTATTTT. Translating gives CTSETAGNSTDTQYF.

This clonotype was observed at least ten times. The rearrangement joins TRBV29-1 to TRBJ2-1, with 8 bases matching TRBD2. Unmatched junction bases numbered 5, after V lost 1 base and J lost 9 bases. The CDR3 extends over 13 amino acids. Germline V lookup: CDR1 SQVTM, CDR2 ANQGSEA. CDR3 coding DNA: TGCAGCGTTGAAGTTTCAGCGGGGGCTGAGCAGTTCTTC. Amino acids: CSVEVSAGAEQFF.

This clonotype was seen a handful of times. CDR3 sequence (DNA): TGTGCCAGCAGCGAGACAGAGTACAATGAGCAGTTCTTC. It translates to CASSETEYNEQFF. The chain employs TRBV6-2 or TRBV6-3 and TRBJ2-1, with D perhaps matching TRBD1 (5 bases). The CDR3 extends over 13 amino acids. The germline CDR1 and CDR2 sequences are MNHEY and SVGEGT. Trimming stripped 6 bases from V and 4 bases from J, with 10 bases between.

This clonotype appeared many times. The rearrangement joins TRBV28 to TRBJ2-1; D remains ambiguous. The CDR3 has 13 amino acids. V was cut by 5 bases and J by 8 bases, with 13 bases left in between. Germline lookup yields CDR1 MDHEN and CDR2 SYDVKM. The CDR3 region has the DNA TGTGCCAGCAGTCCCAGTAAATCGGATGAGCAGTTCTTC. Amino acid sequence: CASSPSKSDEQFF.

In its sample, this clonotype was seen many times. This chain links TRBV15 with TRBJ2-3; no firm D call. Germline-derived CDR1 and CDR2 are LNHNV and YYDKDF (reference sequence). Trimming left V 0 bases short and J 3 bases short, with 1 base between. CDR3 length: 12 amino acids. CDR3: CATSRETDTQYF. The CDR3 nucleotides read TGTGCCACCAGCAGAGAGACAGATACGCAGTATTTT.

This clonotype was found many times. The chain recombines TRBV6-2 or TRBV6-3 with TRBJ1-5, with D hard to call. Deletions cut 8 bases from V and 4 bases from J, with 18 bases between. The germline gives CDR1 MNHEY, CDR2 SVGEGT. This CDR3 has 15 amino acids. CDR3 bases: TGTGCCAGCGCCCATTCCGGGCCAGCAAATCAGCCCCAGCATTTT. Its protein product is CASAHSGPANQPQHF.

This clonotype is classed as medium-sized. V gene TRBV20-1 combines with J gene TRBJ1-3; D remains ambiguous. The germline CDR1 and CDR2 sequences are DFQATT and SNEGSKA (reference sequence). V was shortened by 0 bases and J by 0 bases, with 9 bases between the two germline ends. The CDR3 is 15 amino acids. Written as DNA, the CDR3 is TGCAGTGCTAGAGATTACGGGAGCTCTGGAAACACCATATATTTT. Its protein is CSARDYGSSGNTIYF.

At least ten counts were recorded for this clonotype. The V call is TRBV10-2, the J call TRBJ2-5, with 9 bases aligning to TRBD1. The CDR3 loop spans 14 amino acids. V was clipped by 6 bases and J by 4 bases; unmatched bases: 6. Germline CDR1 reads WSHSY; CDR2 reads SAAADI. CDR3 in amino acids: CASRVGQGAETQYF. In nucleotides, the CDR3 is TGCGCCAGCAGAGTGGGACAGGGCGCAGAGACCCAGTACTTC.

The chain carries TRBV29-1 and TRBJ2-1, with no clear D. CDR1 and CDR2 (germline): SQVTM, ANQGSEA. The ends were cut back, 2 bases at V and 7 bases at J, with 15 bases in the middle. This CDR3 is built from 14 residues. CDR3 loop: CSVEFSPEVNEQFF. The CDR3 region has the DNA TGCAGCGTTGAATTTTCGCCTGAAGTGAATGAGCAGTTCTTC.

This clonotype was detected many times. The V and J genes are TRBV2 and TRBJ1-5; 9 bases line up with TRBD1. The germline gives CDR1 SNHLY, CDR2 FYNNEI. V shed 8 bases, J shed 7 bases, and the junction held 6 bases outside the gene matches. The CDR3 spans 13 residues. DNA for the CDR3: TGTGCCAGCGATGGACAGGGGTGGCAGCCCCAGCATTTT. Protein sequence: CASDGQGWQPQHF.

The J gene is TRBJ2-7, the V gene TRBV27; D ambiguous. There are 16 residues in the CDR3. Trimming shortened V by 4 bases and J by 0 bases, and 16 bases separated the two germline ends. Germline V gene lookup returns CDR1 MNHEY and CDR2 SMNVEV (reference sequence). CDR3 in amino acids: CASSSVRVVPSYEQYV. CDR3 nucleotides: TGTGCCAGCAGTTCCGTCCGGGTAGTGCCCTCCTACGAGCAGTACGTC.

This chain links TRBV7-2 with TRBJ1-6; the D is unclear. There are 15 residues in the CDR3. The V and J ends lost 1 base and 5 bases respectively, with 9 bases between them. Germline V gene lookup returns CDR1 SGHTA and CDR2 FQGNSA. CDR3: CASSLGQFNNSPLHF. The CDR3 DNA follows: TGTGCCAGCAGCTTAGGACAATTTAATAATTCACCCCTCCACTTT.

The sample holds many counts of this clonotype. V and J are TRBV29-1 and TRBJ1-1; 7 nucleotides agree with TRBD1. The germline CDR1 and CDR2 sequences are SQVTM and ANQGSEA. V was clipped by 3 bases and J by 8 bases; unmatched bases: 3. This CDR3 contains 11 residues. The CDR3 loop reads CSVDAQGEAFF. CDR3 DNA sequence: TGCAGCGTTGACGCACAGGGGGAAGCTTTCTTT. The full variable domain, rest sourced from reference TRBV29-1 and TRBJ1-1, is SAVISQKPSRDICQRGTSLTIQCQVDSQVTMMFWYRQQPGQSLTLIATANQGSEATYESGFVIDKFPISRPNLTFSTLTVSNMSPEDSSIYLCSVDAQGEAFFGQGTRLTVV.

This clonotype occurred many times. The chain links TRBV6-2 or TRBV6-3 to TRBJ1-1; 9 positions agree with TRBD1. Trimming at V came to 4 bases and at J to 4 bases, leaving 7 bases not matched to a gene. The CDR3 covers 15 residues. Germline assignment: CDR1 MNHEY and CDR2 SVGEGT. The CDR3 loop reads CASSSDRGATTEAFF. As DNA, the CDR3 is TGTGCCAGCAGTTCGGACAGGGGAGCGACCACTGAAGCTTTCTTT.

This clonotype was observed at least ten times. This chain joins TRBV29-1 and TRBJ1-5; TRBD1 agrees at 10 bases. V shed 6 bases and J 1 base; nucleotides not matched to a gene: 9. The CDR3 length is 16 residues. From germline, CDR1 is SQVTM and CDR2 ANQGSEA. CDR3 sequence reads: CSVTLGQGGSNQPQHF. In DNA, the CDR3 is TGCAGCGTAACCCTTGGACAGGGGGGAAGCAATCAGCCCCAGCATTTT.

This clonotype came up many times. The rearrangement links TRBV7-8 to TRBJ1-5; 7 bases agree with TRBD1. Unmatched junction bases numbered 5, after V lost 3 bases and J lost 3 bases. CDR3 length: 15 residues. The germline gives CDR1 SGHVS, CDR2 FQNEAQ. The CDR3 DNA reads TGTGCCAGCAGCTTGCCGGGACAGACCAATCAGCCCCAGCATTTT. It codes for CASSLPGQTNQPQHF.

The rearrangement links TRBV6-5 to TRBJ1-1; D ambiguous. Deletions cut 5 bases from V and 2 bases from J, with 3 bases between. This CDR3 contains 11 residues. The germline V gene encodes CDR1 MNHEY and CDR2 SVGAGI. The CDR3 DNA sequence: TGTGCCAGCAGTGACAACACTGAAGCTTTCTTT. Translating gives CASSDNTEAFF.

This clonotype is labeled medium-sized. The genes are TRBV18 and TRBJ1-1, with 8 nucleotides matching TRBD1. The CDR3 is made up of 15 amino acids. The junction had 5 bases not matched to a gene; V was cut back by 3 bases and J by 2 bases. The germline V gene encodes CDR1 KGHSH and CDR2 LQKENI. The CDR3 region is CASSPAGQGNTEAFF. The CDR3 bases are TGTGCCAGCTCACCTGCAGGACAGGGCAACACTGAAGCTTTCTTT. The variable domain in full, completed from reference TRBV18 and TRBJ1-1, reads NAGVMQNPRHLVRRRGQEARLRCSPMKGHSHVYWYRQLPEEGLKFMVYLQKENIIDESGMPKERFSAEFPKEGPSILRIQQVVRGDSAAYFCASSPAGQGNTEAFFGQGTRLTVV.

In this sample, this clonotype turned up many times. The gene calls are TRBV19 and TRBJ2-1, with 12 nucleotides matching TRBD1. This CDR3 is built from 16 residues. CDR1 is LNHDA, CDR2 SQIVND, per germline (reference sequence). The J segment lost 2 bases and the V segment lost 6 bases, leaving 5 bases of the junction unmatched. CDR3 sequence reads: CASSLGTGGAYNEQFF. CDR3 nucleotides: TGTGCCAGTAGCCTAGGGACAGGGGGCGCCTACAATGAGCAGTTCTTC. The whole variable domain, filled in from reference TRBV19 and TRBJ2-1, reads DGGITQSPKYLFRKEGQNVTLSCEQNLNHDAMYWYRQDPGQGLRLIYYSQIVNDFQKGDIAEGYSVSREKKESFPLTVTSAQKNPTAFYLCASSLGTGGAYNEQFFGPGTRLTVL.

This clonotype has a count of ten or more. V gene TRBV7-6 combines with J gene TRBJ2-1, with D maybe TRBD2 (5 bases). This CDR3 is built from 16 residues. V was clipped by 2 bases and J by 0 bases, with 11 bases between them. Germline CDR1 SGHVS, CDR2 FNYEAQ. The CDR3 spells CASSLIVGSSYNEQFF. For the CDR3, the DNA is TGTGCCAGCAGCTTAATTGTAGGGAGCTCCTACAATGAGCAGTTCTTC.

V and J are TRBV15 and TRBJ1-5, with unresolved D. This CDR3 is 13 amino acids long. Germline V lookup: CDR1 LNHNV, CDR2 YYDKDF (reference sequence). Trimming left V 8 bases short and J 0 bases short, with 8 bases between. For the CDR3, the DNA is TGTGCCACCGGCGGGCCTAGCAATCAGCCCCAGCATTTT. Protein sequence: CATGGPSNQPQHF.

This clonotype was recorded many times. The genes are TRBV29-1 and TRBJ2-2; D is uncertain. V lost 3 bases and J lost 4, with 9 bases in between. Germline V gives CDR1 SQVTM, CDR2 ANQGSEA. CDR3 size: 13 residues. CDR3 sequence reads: CSVEDAPTGELFF. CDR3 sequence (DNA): TGCAGCGTTGAGGACGCACCCACCGGGGAGCTGTTTTTT.

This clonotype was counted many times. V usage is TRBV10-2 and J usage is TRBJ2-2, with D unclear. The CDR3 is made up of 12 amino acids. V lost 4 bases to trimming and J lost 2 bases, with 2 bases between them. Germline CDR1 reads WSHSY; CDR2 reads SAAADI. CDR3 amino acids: CASSVNTGELFF. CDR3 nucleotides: TGCGCCAGCAGTGTAAACACCGGGGAGCTGTTTTTT.